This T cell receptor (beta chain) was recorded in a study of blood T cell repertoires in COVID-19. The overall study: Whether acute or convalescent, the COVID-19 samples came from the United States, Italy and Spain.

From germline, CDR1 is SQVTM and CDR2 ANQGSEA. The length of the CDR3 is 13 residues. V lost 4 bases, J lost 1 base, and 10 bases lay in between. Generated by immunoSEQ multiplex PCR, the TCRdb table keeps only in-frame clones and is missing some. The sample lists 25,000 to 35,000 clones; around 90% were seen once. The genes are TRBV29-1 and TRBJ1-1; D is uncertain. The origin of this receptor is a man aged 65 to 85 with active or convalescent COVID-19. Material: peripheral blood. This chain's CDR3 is CSVVVGGNTEAFF. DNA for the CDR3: TGCAGCGTTGTCGTCGGAGGGAACACTGAAGCTTTCTTT.